This T cell receptor (beta chain) was obtained from a study of CD8 T cells in ankylosing spondylitis. The sample holds many counts of this clonotype. Its specificity is not known. It is unclear where the CDR3 begins or ends on the DNA, so no DNA is shown, and the CDR3 is as TCRdb lists it. The CDR3 is made up of 17 amino acids, end residues included. Germline values: CDR1 SGHAT, CDR2 FQNNGV. Regarding the study as a whole: Relatively scarce in peripheral blood, disease-linked clones were CD8+.

Using quantitative 5'-RACE with molecular barcodes, the authors made TCR beta libraries. TCRdb redid the calling of the 5' RACE reads with MiXCR, one entry per CDR3 protein. Of more than 110,000 distinct CDR3 sequences listed, more than 7% are singletons. Sequenced sample: synovial fluid, either unsorted or a sorted T cell fraction (not recorded which). This sequence was found in a male donor with ankylosing spondylitis. The chain links TRBV11-2 to TRBJ2-1; the D call TRBD2 from the table was never checked on the DNA. The CDR3 spells CASSFGPGLAGRDEQFF.